This TCR beta chain was found in a study of regulatory T cells in long-lasting Graves disease. Overall study context: Persistent Graves' disease denoted over 5 years of antithyroid drugs plus positive TSH receptor antibodies. The study, taken as a whole, reports: Repertoires from persistent disease leaned toward TRBV28, TRBJ1-2 and TRBJ2-5. Patients whose Graves' disease persisted exhibited lower TCR diversity than those newly diagnosed.

This clonotype showed up many times. Its antigen is not identified. Time point meaning: persistent/refractory GD, antithyroid drugs over 5 years with positive TRAb. RNA extracted from PBMCs served as the sequencing template. Graves' disease diagnosis used American Thyroid Association guidelines. From germline, CDR1 is SGHDT and CDR2 YYEEEE. V lost 4 bases and J 4 bases, leaving 17 bases between the germline ends. This CDR3 comprises 15 residues. CDR3-region Arm-PCR and iRepertoire HTBI primers produced the TCR beta libraries. TCRdb used MiXCR to reprocess the multiplex PCR reads, holding one entry per CDR3 protein. The table records about 300,000 distinct CDR3 sequences, roughly a fifth of them present only once.

The source is a female donor with Graves disease. The sequences come from peripheral blood mononuclear cells (PBMCs), collected when the disease was refractory, from a patient treated with antithyroid drugs. J is TRBJ1-2 and V is TRBV5-6; a possible D gene is TRBD1 (6 bases). The CDR3 region is CASSRDRLLIYGYTF. In DNA, the CDR3 is TGTGCCAGCAGCCGTGACAGGCTCCTGATCTATGGCTACACCTTC.